Included here is one T cell receptor (beta chain) sequence, with context. Antigen specificity is unknown. V was cut by 4 bases and J by 4 bases, with 8 bases left in between. The CDR3 contains 12 residues. From germline, CDR1 is SQVTM and CDR2 ANQGSEA. These data are taken from a study of vaccination and CD4 T cells after COVID-19. The sample's treatment: approximately 9-day PBMC culture with coronavirus spike peptide pools or control peptides (ViraFEST assay). Those CD4+ T cells from the unexposed donor predate the COVID-19 pandemic (2011-2018). The Oncomine TCR Beta short-read assay was applied to DNA of cultured CD4+ T cells. TCRdb used MiXCR to reprocess the PCR reads, holding one entry per CDR3 protein. The data show 9,000 to 9,500 distinct CDR3 sequences, about 44% seen once.

The source material was CD4+ T cells from blood, cultured in vitro. The J gene is TRBJ1-5, the V gene TRBV29-1; D unclear. This TCR derives from a human donor in good health. CDR3 protein: CSVVDGNQPQHF. The CDR3 DNA follows: TGCAGCGTTGTCGACGGGAATCAGCCCCAGCATTTT.